This TCR beta chain was captured in a study of T cells in tuberculosis. As for the study in general: Sequenced TCRs come from CD1B-GMM tetramer-binding T cells.

Chain pairing is unknown; alpha and beta were sequenced separately. Generated by immunoSEQ multiplex PCR, the TCRdb table keeps only in-frame clones and is missing some. The profile shows about 88,000 clones, about nine tenths of them singletons. This clone was recorded once. Findings and limits, study-wide: Low-affinity CD1B-GMM tetramer-binding T cells may have been missed.

Thawed, overnight-rested PBMC were stained with GMM-loaded CD1B tetramer, viability dye and anti-CD3, then sorted. The CD1B tetramers carried C32 glucose monomycolate purified from Rhodococcus equi. Before cryopreservation, the sorted PBMC lost their CD14-expressing monocytes. Trimming took 5 bases from V and 1 from J; bases not matched to a gene: 7. The germline V gene has CDR1 SGHTA and CDR2 FQGNSA. This CDR3 has 15 amino acids. The chain uses TRBV7-2 and TRBJ2-5; 7 nucleotides align to TRBD1. This TCR was sampled from an adult woman with latent tuberculosis. The specimen was CD1b-GMM tetramer-negative cells sorted from PBMCs. CDR3 DNA: TGTGCCAGCAGCGCCCGACAGGGATTCCAAGAGACCCAGTACTTC. Its translation: CASSARQGFQETQYF.